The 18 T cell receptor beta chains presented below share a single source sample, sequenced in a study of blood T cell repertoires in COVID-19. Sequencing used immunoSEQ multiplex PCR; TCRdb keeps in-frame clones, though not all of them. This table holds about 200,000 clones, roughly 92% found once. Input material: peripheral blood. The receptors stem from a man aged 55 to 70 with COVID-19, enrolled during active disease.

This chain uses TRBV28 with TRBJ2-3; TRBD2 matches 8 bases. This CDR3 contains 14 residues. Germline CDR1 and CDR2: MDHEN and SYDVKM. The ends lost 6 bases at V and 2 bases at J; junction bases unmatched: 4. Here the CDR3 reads CASRGTSLTDTQYF. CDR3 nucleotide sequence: TGTGCCAGCAGGGGGACTAGTCTCACAGATACGCAGTATTTT.

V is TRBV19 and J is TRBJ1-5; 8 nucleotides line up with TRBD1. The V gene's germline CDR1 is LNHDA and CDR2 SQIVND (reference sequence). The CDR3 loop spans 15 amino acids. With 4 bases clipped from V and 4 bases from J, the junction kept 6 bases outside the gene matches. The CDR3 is CASSTGRTGNQPQHF. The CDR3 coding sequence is TGTGCCAGTAGTACGGGTCGGACAGGGAATCAGCCCCAGCATTTT.

The CDR3 nucleotides read TGTGCCAGCAGCGTCAGGGGCCCCACCGACGGCGAGCAGTACTTC. This encodes CASSVRGPTDGEQYF. The J gene is TRBJ2-7, the V gene TRBV5-4; TRBD1 is a possible D gene (6 bases). There are 15 residues in the CDR3. V lost 4 bases, J lost 6 bases, and 20 bases lay in between. CDR1 is SGHNT and CDR2 is YYREEE in the germline V gene (reference sequence).

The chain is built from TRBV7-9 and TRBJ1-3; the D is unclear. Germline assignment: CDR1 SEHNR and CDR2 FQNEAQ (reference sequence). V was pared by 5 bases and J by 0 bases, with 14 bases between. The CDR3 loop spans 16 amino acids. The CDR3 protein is CASSPQQFVSGNTIYF. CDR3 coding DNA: TGTGCCAGCAGCCCCCAACAGTTCGTCTCTGGAAACACCATATATTTT.

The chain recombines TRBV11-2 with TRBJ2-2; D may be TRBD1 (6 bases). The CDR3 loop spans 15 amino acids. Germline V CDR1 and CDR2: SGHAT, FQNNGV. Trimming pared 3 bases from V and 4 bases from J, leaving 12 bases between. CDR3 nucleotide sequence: TGTGCCAGCAGCTTCGTGACAGGCGGCACCGGGGAGCTGTTTTTT. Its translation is CASSFVTGGTGELFF.

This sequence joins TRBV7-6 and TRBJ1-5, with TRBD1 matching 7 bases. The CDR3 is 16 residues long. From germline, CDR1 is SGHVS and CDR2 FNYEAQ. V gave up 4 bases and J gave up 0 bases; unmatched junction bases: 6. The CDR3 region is CASSSGAGGSNQPQHF. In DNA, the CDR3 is TGTGCCAGCAGCTCGGGCGCAGGGGGTAGCAATCAGCCCCAGCATTTT.

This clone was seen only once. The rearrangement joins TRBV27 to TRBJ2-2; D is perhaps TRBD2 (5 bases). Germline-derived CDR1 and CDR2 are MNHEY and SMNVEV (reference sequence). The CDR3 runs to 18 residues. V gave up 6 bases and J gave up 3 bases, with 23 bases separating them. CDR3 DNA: TGTGCCAGCAGGAACTCGGCGGTCGGGGAGTTCGACACCGGGGAGCTGTTTTTT. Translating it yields CASRNSAVGEFDTGELFF.

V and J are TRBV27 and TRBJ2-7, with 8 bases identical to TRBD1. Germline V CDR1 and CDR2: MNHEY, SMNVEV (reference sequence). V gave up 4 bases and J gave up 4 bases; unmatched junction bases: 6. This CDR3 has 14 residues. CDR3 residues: CASSYGQGRYEQYF. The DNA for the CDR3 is TGTGCCAGCAGTTATGGACAGGGCCGGTACGAGCAGTACTTC.

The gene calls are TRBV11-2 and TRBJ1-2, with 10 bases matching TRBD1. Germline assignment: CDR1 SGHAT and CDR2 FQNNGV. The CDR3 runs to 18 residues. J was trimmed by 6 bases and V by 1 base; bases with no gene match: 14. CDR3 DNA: TGTGCCAGCAGCTTAGTCCCTGGCGTGAGACAGGGGGCGCATGGCTACACCTTC. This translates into CASSLVPGVRQGAHGYTF.

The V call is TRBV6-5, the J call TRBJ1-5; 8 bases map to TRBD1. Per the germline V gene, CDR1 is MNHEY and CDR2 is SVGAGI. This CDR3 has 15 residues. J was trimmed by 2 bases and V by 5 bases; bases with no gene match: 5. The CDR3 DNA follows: TGTGCCAGCAGTAGGGACAGGAGAGGCAATCAGCCCCAGCATTTT. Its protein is CASSRDRRGNQPQHF.

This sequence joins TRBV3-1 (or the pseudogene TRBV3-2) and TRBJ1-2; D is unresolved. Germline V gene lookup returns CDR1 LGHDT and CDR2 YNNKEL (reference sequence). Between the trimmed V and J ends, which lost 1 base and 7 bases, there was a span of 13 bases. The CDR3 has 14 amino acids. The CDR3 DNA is TGTGCCAGCAGCCAAGCTTGGAGTTCCGGTGGCTACACCTTC. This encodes CASSQAWSSGGYTF.

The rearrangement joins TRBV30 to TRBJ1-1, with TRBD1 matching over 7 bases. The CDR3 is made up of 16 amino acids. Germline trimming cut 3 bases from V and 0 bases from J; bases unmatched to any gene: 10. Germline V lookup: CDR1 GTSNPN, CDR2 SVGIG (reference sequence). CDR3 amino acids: CAWRISAGGLNTEAFF. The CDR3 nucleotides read TGTGCCTGGAGAATTTCGGCAGGGGGATTGAACACTGAAGCTTTCTTT. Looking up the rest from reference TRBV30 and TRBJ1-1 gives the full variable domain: SQTIHQWPATLVQPVGSPLSLECTVEGTSNPNLYWYRQAAGRGLQLLFYSVGIGQISSEVPQNLSASRPQDRQFILSSKKLLLSDSGFYLCAWRISAGGLNTEAFFGQGTRLTVV.

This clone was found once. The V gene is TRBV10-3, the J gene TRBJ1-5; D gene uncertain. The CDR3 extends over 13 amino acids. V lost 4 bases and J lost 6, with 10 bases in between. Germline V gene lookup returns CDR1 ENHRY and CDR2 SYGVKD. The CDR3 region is CAISGSEVQPQHF. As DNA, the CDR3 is TGTGCCATCAGTGGTTCGGAGGTTCAGCCCCAGCATTTT.

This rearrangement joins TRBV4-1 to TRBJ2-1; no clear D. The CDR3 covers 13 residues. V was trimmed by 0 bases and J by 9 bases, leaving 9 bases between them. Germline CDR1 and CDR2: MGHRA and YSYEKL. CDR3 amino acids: CASSQDRLGEQFF. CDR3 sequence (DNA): TGCGCCAGCAGCCAAGATCGCCTCGGTGAGCAGTTCTTC.

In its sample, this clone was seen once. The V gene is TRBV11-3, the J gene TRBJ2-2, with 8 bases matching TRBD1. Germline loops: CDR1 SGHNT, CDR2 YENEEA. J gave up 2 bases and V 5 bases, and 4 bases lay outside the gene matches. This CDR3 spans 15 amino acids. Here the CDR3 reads CASSQDRVNTGELFF. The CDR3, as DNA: TGTGCCAGCAGCCAGGACAGGGTTAACACCGGGGAGCTGTTTTTT.

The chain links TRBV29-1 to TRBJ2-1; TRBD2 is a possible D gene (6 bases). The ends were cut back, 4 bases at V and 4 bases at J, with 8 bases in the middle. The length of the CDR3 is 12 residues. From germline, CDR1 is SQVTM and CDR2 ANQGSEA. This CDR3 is CSVAGGYNEQFF. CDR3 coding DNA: TGCAGCGTTGCCGGAGGGTACAATGAGCAGTTCTTC.

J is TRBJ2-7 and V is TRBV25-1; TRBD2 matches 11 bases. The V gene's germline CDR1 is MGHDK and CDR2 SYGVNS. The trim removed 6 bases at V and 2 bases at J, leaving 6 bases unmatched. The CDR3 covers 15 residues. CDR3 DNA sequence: TGTGCCAGCAGCGATACACTAGCGGGAGCCTACGAGCAGTACTTC. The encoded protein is CASSDTLAGAYEQYF.

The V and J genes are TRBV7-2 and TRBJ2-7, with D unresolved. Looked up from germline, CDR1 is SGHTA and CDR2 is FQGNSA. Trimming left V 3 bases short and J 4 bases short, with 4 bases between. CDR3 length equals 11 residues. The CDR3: CASSLLYEQYF. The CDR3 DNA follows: TGTGCCAGCAGCTTGTTATACGAGCAGTACTTC.